A selection of T cell receptor beta chains follows, all from one sample in a study of shared clonotypes between healthy human individuals. TCRdb keeps only in-frame clones here, not all; method: immunoSEQ multiplex PCR. The sample consists of nearly 1 million clones, over 75% of them appearing once. Sequencing was carried out using memory CD4+ T cells sorted from blood. The origin of the receptors is a man aged 18-30 years in good health. CDR3s include the opening cysteine and the closing phenylalanine or tryptophan. A D gene is named only where the DNA matches it firmly. Clone size is not always given. Where it is, it says once, few, many or a class for expanded clones.

V gene,clone size,D gene,J gene,CDR3 DNA,CDR3 protein
TRBV30,.,.,TRBJ1-3,TGTGCCTGGGCAATAACCTCTGGAAACACCATATATTTT,CAWAITSGNTIYF
TRBV4-3,.,.,TRBJ2-1,TGCGCCAGCAGCCAAGATATGACTGCCTACAATGAGCAGTTCTTC,CASSQDMTAYNEQFF
TRBV18,.,TRBD1,TRBJ2-7,TGTGCCAGCTCACCGGGACAGGTCAACAACGAGCAGTACTTC,CASSPGQVNNEQYF
TRBV28,.,TRBD1,TRBJ2-1,TGTGCCAGCAGTTGGGACAGACGGAATGAGCAGTTCTTC,CASSWDRRNEQFF
TRBV7-2,few,.,TRBJ2-3,TGTGCCAGCAGCCCGGGTGGAGCCAACACAGATACGCAGTATTTT,CASSPGGANTDTQYF
TRBV7-9,.,.,TRBJ1-3,TGTGCCAGCAGCTTAAGAAGCCTGGGAAACACCATATATTTT,CASSLRSLGNTIYF
TRBV18,.,.,TRBJ2-3,TGTGCCAGCTCACCATCCAGAGATACGCAGTATTTT,CASSPSRDTQYF
TRBV2,.,.,TRBJ1-2,TGTGCCAGCAGTGAGTTCCGGGGGGCCGGTTCTGCTGGCTACACCTTC,CASSEFRGAGSAGYTF
TRBV27,.,TRBD2,TRBJ2-5,TGTGCCAGCAGCTATTCTGGGCTAGCGGGGCAAGAGACCCAGTACTTC,CASSYSGLAGQETQYF
TRBV19,few,.,TRBJ1-1,TGTGCCAGTAGTATTTATCAGGGAGGGGGGACTGAAGCTTTCTTT,CASSIYQGGGTEAFF
TRBV27,.,.,TRBJ1-1,TGTGCCAGCCGGTTCGACCGGGCTCGGGTAGCTTTCTTT,CASRFDRARVAFF
TRBV7-2,.,.,TRBJ1-2,TGTGCCAGCAGCCCGCCAAACCACCAAACCGCCGACGGCTACACCTTC,CASSPPNHQTADGYTF
TRBV28,once,TRBD1,TRBJ1-2,TGTGCCACTAAGGGACAGGGCCCTAGTAACTATGGCTACACCTTC,CATKGQGPSNYGYTF
TRBV19,.,.,TRBJ1-5,TGTGCCAGTACCCTGAGGCAGGACGGGGCTCGGCCCCAGCATTTT,CASTLRQDGARPQHF
TRBV6-5,.,.,TRBJ1-1,TGTGCCAGCAGGTTATCAGGGGCGTTGAACACTGAAGCTTTCTTT,CASRLSGALNTEAFF
TRBV13,.,TRBD2,TRBJ2-1,TGTGCCAGCAGCTTAGGTGCGGCGGGGGTATCGTTCTTC,CASSLGAAGVSFF
TRBV7-2,once,.,TRBJ1-4,TGTGCCAGCAGCTTAACGACTCTCATGAGTGAAAAACTGTTTTTT,CASSLTTLMSEKLFF
TRBV6-1,few,TRBD1,TRBJ2-6,TGTGCCAGCAGTGCCGGGACAGGGTCTTCTGGGGCCAACGTCCTGACTTTC,CASSAGTGSSGANVLTF
TRBV9,.,.,TRBJ2-1,TGTGCCAGCAGCGTAGCGGTTCACAATGAGCAGTTCTTC,CASSVAVHNEQFF
TRBV28,.,.,TRBJ2-1,TGTGCCAGCACATCCCCCTGGGAACAGGTAATCTACAATGAGCAGTTCTTC,CASTSPWEQVIYNEQFF
TRBV4-3,few,.,TRBJ1-1,TGCGCCAGCAGCCAAGATGTGGGCAGGGGAACTGAAGCTTTCTTT,CASSQDVGRGTEAFF
TRBV5-1,.,.,TRBJ2-2,TGCGCCAGCAGCCCCCCCCAGGGGAACACCGGGGAGCTGTTTTTT,CASSPPQGNTGELFF
TRBV29-1,.,TRBD1,TRBJ1-2,TGCAGCGTTGAAGGGACAGGGCTGTATGGCTACACCTTC,CSVEGTGLYGYTF
TRBV6-1,.,.,TRBJ1-5,TGTGCCAGCAGTGAAGTCGGAGGGCCCCAGCATTTT,CASSEVGGPQHF